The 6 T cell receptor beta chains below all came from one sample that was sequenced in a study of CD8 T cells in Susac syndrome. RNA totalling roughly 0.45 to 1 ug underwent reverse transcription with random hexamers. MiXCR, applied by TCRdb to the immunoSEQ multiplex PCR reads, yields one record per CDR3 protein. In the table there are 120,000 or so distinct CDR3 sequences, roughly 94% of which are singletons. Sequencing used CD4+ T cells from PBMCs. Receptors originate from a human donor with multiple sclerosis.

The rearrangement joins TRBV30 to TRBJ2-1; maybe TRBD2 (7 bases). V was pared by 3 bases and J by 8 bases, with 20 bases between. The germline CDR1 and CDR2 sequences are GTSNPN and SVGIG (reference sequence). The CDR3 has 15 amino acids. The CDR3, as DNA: TGTGCCTGGAGCCACCCCCGGTGGGGGGGCGATGAGCAGTTCTTC. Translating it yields CAWSHPRWGGDEQFF. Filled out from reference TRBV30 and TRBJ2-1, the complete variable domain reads SQTIHQWPATLVQPVGSPLSLECTVEGTSNPNLYWYRQAAGRGLQLLFYSVGIGQISSEVPQNLSASRPQDRQFILSSKKLLLSDSGFYLCAWSHPRWGGDEQFFGPGTRLTVL.

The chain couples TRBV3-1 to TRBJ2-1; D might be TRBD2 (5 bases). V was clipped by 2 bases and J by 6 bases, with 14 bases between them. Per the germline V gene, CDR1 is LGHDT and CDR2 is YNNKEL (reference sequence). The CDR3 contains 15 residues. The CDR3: CASSQSRGPVNEQFF. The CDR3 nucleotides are TGTGCCAGCAGCCAATCGCGCGGGCCTGTCAATGAGCAGTTCTTC.

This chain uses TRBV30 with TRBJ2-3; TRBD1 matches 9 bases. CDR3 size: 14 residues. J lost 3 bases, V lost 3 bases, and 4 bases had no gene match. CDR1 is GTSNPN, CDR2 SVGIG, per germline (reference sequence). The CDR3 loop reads CAWRPGQGTDTQYF. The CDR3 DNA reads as TGTGCCTGGAGGCCGGGACAGGGTACAGATACGCAGTATTTT.

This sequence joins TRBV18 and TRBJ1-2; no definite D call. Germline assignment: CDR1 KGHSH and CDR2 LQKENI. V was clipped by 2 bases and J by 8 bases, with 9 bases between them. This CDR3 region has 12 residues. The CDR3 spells CASSPIQTGYTF. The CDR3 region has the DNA TGTGCCAGCTCACCAATTCAGACGGGCTACACCTTC.

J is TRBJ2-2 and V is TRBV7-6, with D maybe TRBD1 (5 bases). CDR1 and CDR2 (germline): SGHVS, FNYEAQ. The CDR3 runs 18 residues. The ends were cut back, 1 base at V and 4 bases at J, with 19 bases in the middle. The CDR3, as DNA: TGTGCCAGCAGCTTAGGACAGCCGACAAACCCGGCCACCGGGGAGCTGTTTTTT. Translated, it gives CASSLGQPTNPATGELFF.

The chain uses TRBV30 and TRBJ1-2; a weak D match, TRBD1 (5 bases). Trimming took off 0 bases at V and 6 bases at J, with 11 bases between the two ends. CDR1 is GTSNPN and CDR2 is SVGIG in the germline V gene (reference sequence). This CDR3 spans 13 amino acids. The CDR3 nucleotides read TGTGCCTGGAGTGTAACGGGGACGGATGGCTACACCTTC. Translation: CAWSVTGTDGYTF.